These T cell receptor beta chains were read from a single sample in a study of cytomegalovirus exposure and HLA in healthy donors. Only in-frame clones appear in the TCRdb table, and some are missing; sequencing was by immunoSEQ multiplex PCR. Among some 140,000 clones, roughly 77% were seen once, and the ten largest hold 2.5% to 3.5%. The sequencing input was PBMCs. These receptors were collected from a female donor in good health and CMV-seronegative. CDR3s include the opening cysteine and the closing phenylalanine or tryptophan. Fields, in order: clone size, V gene, CDR3 protein. The listing skips clone size in some rows; elsewhere it reads once, few, many or a size class.

size: .
V: TRBV14
CDR3: CASSRGTGGDEQYF

size: .
V: TRBV7-2
CDR3: CASSLTDSSRGEQYF

size: few
V: TRBV5-4
CDR3: CASSFRGAEGGYTF

size: .
V: TRBV6-5
CDR3: CASSYRGNSPLHF

size: once
V: TRBV19
CDR3: CASSTTENTEAFF

size: few
V: TRBV2
CDR3: CASSTGQQETQYF

size: .
V: TRBV7-2
CDR3: CASSSPGSRAGELFF

size: .
V: TRBV10-2
CDR3: CASSESGVYNEKLFF

size: .
V: TRBV4-1
CDR3: CASSSTVGQGGHEQYF

size: .
V: TRBV9
CDR3: CASSVPPGTGAYNEQFF

size: .
V: TRBV7-2
CDR3: CASSKRTGAYEQYF

size: few
V: TRBV29-1
CDR3: CSVEERLAGGGTQYF

size: .
V: TRBV2
CDR3: CASGRTGVISYEQYF

size: .
V: TRBV27
CDR3: CASRPPRRANTGEAFF

size: .
V: TRBV6-5
CDR3: CASAAGSRSYNEQFF

size: .
V: TRBV5-1
CDR3: CASSSRQGAQETQYF

size: .
V: TRBV19
CDR3: CASSIDPRFLAGDTEAFF

size: .
V: TRBV5-4
CDR3: CASSSGLAGGSYEQYF

size: .
V: TRBV5-6
CDR3: CASSLGQTSTDTQYF

size: .
V: TRBV2
CDR3: CASSGGGPYNEQFF

size: .
V: TRBV4-1
CDR3: CASSHRDEAFF

size: .
V: TRBV10-3
CDR3: CAISESGGTNEKLFF

size: .
V: TRBV7-2
CDR3: CASSLVGGPSSYNEQFF

size: few
V: TRBV5-1
CDR3: CASSMSQGAINEQFF

size: once
V: TRBV2
CDR3: CASILGGETQYF

size: .
V: TRBV7-2
CDR3: CASSLAWSSYNEQFF

size: .
V: TRBV2
CDR3: CASRTESEFEKLFF

size: once
V: TRBV27
CDR3: CASSSLASITGELFF

size: .
V: TRBV7-2
CDR3: CASSYSGGNEQFF

size: .
V: TRBV4-1
CDR3: CASSQIDSPSTDTQYF

size: .
V: TRBV2
CDR3: CASVVGGYGEKLFF

size: .
V: TRBV19
CDR3: CASGSGTGPYEQYF

size: .
V: TRBV6-5
CDR3: CASSYSGGHIEAFF

size: many
V: TRBV27
CDR3: CASSAMGTAYEQYF

size: .
V: TRBV7-9
CDR3: CAVGGDKYEQYF

size: once
V: TRBV28
CDR3: CASSLGRGIGNTIYF

size: .
V: TRBV4-3
CDR3: CASSQDWTVEDTQYF

size: .
V: TRBV27
CDR3: CASSLRSSGSWSDTQYF

size: .
V: TRBV19
CDR3: CASSFLRTAQLETQYF

size: .
V: TRBV28
CDR3: CASSHTDQTGLEETQYF

size: .
V: TRBV29-1
CDR3: CSVTSRTQYF

size: once
V: TRBV29-1
CDR3: CSVAIAGGGYEQYF

size: .
V: TRBV12-5
CDR3: CASVKGANQETQYF

size: .
V: TRBV12-5
CDR3: CASSWTRGGRTQYF

size: .
V: TRBV27
CDR3: CASSFLGGGYTF

size: .
V: TRBV9
CDR3: CASSVPGINTGELFF

size: few
V: TRBV5-6
CDR3: CASTLGGGQPHEQYF

size: .
V: TRBV19
CDR3: CASTTGHGEAFF

size: few
V: TRBV6-5
CDR3: CASSYSPDNEQYF

size: .
V: TRBV15
CDR3: CASLRDRGTDTQYF